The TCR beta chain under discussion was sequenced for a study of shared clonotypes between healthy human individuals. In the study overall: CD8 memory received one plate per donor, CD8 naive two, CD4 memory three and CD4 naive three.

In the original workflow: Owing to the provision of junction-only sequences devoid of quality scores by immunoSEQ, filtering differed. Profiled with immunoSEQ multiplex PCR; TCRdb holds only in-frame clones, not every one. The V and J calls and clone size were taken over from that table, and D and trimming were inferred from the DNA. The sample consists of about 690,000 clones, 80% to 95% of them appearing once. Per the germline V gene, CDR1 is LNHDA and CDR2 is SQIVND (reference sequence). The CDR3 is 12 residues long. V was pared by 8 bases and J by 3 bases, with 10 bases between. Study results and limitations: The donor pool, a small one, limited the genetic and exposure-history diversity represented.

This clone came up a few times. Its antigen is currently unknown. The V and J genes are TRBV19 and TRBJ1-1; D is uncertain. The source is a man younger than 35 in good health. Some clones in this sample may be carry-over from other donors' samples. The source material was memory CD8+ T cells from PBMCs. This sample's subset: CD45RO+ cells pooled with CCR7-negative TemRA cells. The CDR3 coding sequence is TGTGCCAGTCAATCGGGATACACTGAAGCTTTCTTT. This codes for CASQSGYTEAFF.